The sequence of this T cell receptor (beta chain) was determined in a study of T cell responses to AZD1222 COVID-19 vaccine. Study summary: Doses given second, at about 4 or about 12 weeks, were pooled.

Measured with immunoSEQ multiplex PCR; TCRdb has only the in-frame clones, and not every one. The sample consists of some 120,000 clones, over 80% of them appearing once. Findings and limits, study-wide: CD4 TCRs associated with vaccination spanned spike, dominating at 160-218 and 743-854. Females outnumbered males among donors, who were mostly white British; clonal diversity was possibly underestimated. Per reports, nearly half of all spike-specific TCRs target regions that are unmutated in variants.

Concerning this clone itself: The target antigen is unknown.

The germline CDR1 and CDR2 sequences are ENHRY and SYGVKD. The CDR3 runs 14 residues. V lost 10 bases and J lost 7, with 22 bases in between. The sequence was collected from an adult in good health. The chain carries TRBV10-3 and TRBJ1-2; weak D call: TRBD1 (5 bases). The sample was peripheral blood, taken on day 0 of AZD1222 vaccination. This CDR3 is CATRDQGGVFGYTF. In DNA, the CDR3 is TGTGCCACCCGTGACCAGGGAGGGGTTTTTGGCTACACCTTC.